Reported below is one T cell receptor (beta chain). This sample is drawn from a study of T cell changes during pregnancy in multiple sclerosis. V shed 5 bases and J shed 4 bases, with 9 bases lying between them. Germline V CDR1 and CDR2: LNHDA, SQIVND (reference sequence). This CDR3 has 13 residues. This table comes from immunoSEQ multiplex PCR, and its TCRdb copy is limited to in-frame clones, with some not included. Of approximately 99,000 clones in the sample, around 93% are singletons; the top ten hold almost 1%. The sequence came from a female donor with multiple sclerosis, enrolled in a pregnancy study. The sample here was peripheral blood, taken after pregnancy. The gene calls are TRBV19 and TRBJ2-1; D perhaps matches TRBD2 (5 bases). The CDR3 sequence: CASSYGGYNEQFF. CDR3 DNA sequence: TGTGCCAGTAGTTACGGCGGGTACAATGAGCAGTTCTTC.